A single sample gave rise to the 7 T cell receptor beta chains below, sequenced in a study of blood T cells in healthy people across ages. For the second PCR, which ran for about 6 to 11 cycles, a sample-barcoded 5' primer and a J-beta primer mix were used. From the 5' RACE reads, TCRdb called clonotypes with MiXCR, one entry per CDR3 protein. The repertoire holds roughly 1.9 million distinct CDR3 sequences, with approximately 39% as singletons. Sequencing was performed on blood. These receptors came from a human donor in good health.

Only a few counts were recorded for this clonotype. This rearrangement joins TRBV5-6 to TRBJ1-2; no clear D gene. The CDR3 is 13 residues long. The germline gives CDR1 SGHDT, CDR2 YYEEEE. V gave up 4 bases and J gave up 3 bases, with 10 bases separating them. The CDR3 sequence: CASSIDKDYGYTF. CDR3 nucleotide sequence: TGTGCCAGCAGCATTGACAAGGACTATGGCTACACCTTC.

V and J are TRBV7-2 and TRBJ2-1, with 8 positions matching TRBD2. J gave up 4 bases and V 4 bases, and 6 bases lay outside the gene matches. The CDR3 length is 15 residues. In germline, CDR1 is SGHTA, CDR2 FQGNSA. The CDR3: CASSSGGELYNEQFF. Written as DNA, the CDR3 is TGTGCCAGCAGCTCCGGGGGGGAGCTTTACAATGAGCAGTTCTTC.

This clonotype was recorded a few times. The chain carries TRBV6-5 and TRBJ1-6; D is unclear. Germline V gene lookup returns CDR1 MNHEY and CDR2 SVGAGI. Trimming shortened V by 10 bases and J by 8 bases, and 15 bases separated the two germline ends. This CDR3 comprises 13 residues. CDR3 in amino acids: CATQRGKDSPLHF. CDR3 in DNA: TGTGCCACCCAACGAGGGAAGGATTCACCCCTCCACTTT.

CDR3 DNA sequence: TGCAGTGCTAGAGTGTCACCGGACAGGGGTTGGGCTAATGAAAAACTGTTTTTT. It translates to CSARVSPDRGWANEKLFF. V is TRBV20-1 and J is TRBJ1-4; TRBD1 aligns across 9 bases. Germline lookup yields CDR1 DFQATT and CDR2 SNEGSKA (reference sequence). The CDR3 runs 18 residues. V lost 1 base to trimming and J lost 3 bases; unmatched junction nucleotides: 12.

In this sample, this clonotype turned up a few times. The chain joins TRBV5-1 to TRBJ2-3; perhaps TRBD2 as D (6 bases). CDR3 length: 16 amino acids. Trimming removed 4 bases from V and 0 bases from J, with 15 bases in between. CDR1 and CDR2 (germline): SGHRS, YFSETQ. The chain's CDR3 is CASSVGTGRSTDTQYF. The CDR3 nucleotides are TGCGCCAGCAGCGTAGGGACGGGGAGGAGCACAGATACGCAGTATTTT. The full variable domain, its missing parts supplied by reference TRBV5-1 and TRBJ2-3, is KAGVTQTPRYLIKTRGQQVTLSCSPISGHRSVSWYQQTPGQGLQFLFEYFSETQRNKGNFPGRFSGRQFSNSRSEMNVSTLELGDSALYLCASSVGTGRSTDTQYFGPGTRLTVL.

With respect to this clonotype: At one boundary the junction diverges from the germline segment, which might be a read error. The V call is TRBV6-6, the J call TRBJ1-4; D not resolved. CDR1 is MNHNY and CDR2 is SVGAGI in the germline V gene (reference sequence). CDR3 length: 15 residues. CDR3 amino acids: CASSSGFATNKKLFF. In DNA form, the CDR3 reads TGTGCCAGCAGTTCCGGTTTTGCAACTAATAAAAAACTGTTTTTT.

The CDR3 nucleotides read TGTGCCACCAGCAGAGGACAGATGAACACTGAAGCTTTCTTT. Translated: CATSRGQMNTEAFF. The chain has TRBV15 and TRBJ1-1; D perhaps matches TRBD1 (5 bases). This CDR3 contains 14 residues. The V end lost 1 base, the J end lost 0 bases, and 6 bases lay between the germline ends. Germline CDR1 LNHNV, CDR2 YYDKDF (reference sequence).